The following is a T cell receptor (beta chain) sequence with its context. The entry originates in a study of technical replicates of blood from a few donors. Some clones are missing from TCRdb's copy, which holds only in-frame ones; the method was immunoSEQ multiplex PCR. The table includes 55,000 to 65,000 clones, approximately 97% detected once. The V gene's germline CDR1 is KGHSH and CDR2 LQKENI. This CDR3 has 14 amino acids. Trimming took 5 bases from V and 7 from J; bases not matched to a gene: 5. The V and J genes are TRBV18 and TRBJ1-6, with 7 positions matching TRBD1. Material: T cells isolated from PBMCs. The sequence was collected from a human donor in good health. For the CDR3, the DNA is TGTGCCAGCTCAAAGGACAGGCTGAATTCACCCCTCCACTTT. Translated: CASSKDRLNSPLHF.